The clone carrying this TCR beta chain was counted only a few times. The entry originates in a study of blood T cell repertoires in COVID-19. As for the study in general: Acute and convalescent COVID-19 specimens originated in the United States, Italy and Spain. Nucleic acid was either cDNA or gDNA, and it came from T cells, B-cell-depleted T cells, or PBMCs.

Seattle researchers signed up patients amid active infection and tracked them longitudinally. Per the original methods: Amplification with reference gene primers provided the estimates of nucleated cell counts. Some clones are missing from TCRdb's copy, which holds only in-frame ones; the method was immunoSEQ multiplex PCR. The DNA gave D and trimming, while V, J and clone size come from that table. The data show approximately 93,000 clones, with 74% seen just once and less than 5% held by the top ten. The V gene's germline CDR1 is KGHSH and CDR2 LQKENI. CDR3 length: 15 residues. Trimming removed 6 bases from V and 1 base from J; junction bases left unmatched: 3.

The clonotype originates from a man aged 70 or older with COVID-19, enrolled during active disease. The sequencing input was peripheral blood. V gene TRBV18 combines with J gene TRBJ2-6, with TRBD1 matching 7 bases. The CDR3 coding sequence is TGTGCCAGCTCCCAGGGACAGTCTGGGGCCAACGTCCTGACTTTC. Residues: CASSQGQSGANVLTF.